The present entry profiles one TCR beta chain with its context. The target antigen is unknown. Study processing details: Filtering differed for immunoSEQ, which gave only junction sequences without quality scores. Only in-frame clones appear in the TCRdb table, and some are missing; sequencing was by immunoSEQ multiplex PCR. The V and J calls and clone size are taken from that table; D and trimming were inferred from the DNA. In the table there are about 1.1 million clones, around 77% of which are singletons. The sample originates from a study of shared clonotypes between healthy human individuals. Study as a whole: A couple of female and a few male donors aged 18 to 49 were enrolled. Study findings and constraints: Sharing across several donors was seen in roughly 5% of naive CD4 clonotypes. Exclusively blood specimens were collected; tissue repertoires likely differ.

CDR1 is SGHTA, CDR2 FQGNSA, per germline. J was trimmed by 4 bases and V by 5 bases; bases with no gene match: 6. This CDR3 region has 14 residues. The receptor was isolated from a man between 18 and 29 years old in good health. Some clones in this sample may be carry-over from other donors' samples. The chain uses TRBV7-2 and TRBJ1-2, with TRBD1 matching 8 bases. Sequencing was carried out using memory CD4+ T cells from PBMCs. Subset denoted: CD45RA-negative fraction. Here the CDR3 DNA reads TGTGCCAGCAGCCCAGACAGGGGACGCTATGGCTACACCTTC. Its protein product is CASSPDRGRYGYTF.